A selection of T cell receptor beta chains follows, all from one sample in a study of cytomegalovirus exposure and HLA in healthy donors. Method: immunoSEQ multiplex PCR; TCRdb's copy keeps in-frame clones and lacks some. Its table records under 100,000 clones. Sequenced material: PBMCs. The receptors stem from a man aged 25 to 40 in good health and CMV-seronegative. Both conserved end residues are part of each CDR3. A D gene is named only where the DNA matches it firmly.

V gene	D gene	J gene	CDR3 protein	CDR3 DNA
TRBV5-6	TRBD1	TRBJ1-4	CASSLIRGQEAEKLFF	TGTGCCAGCAGCTTGATCAGGGGGCAAGAGGCCGAAAAACTGTTTTTT
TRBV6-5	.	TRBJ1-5	CASSSWTDSNQPQHF	TGTGCCAGCAGTTCTTGGACAGATAGCAATCAGCCCCAGCATTTT
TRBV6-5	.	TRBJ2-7	CASSYNTRWSYEQYF	TGTGCCAGCAGCTACAATACCAGGTGGTCCTACGAGCAGTACTTC
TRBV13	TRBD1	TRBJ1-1	CASIAQGGNTEAFF	TGTGCCAGCATAGCACAGGGGGGAAACACTGAAGCTTTCTTT
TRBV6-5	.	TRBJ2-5	CASSYSTVRETQYF	TGTGCCAGCAGTTACTCGACGGTGCGGGAGACCCAGTACTTC
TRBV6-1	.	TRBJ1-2	CASTSRDRLKGYTF	TGTGCCAGCACTAGTCGCGACAGGTTGAAGGGCTACACCTTC
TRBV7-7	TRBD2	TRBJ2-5	CASSLVGGGETQYF	TGTGCCAGCAGCTTAGTGGGCGGGGGAGAGACCCAGTACTTC
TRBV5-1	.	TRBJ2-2	CASSPDPGNGELFF	TGCGCCAGCAGCCCGGACCCGGGGAACGGGGAGCTGTTTTTT
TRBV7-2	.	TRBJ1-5	CASSLGGYSNQPQHF	TGTGCCAGCAGCTTAGGCGGCTATAGCAATCAGCCCCAGCATTTT
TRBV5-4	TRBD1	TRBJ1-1	CASSLEYRGTVNYTEAFF	TGTGCCAGCAGCTTGGAATATAGGGGGACAGTGAATTACACTGAAGCTTTCTTT
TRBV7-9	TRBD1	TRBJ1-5	CASSRDSSNQPQHF	TGTGCCAGCAGCCGGGACAGTAGCAATCAGCCCCAGCATTTT
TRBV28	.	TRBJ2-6	CASSEDRRGANVLTF	TGTGCCAGCAGTGAAGACAGGCGCGGGGCCAACGTCCTGACTTTC